The 14 T cell receptor beta chains given below trace back to one sample, sequenced in a study of early T cells in non-severe SARS-CoV-2 infection. TCRdb re-called the 5' RACE reads through MiXCR, storing one row per CDR3 protein. The sample lists about 50,000 distinct CDR3 sequences, around a tenth occurring once. Sequences were derived from whole blood, sampled at baseline. The receptors stem from an adult who was a healthcare worker with PCR-confirmed SARS-CoV-2 infection or an uninfected control (not recorded which).

The V gene is TRBV28, the J gene TRBJ1-1; D gene ambiguous. This CDR3 has 14 residues. Germline CDR1 and CDR2: MDHEN and SYDVKM. V was cut by 7 bases and J by 0 bases, with 12 bases left in between. CDR3 DNA sequence: TGTGCCAGCAATGGAGGTTACATGAACACTGAAGCTTTCTTT. Translation: CASNGGYMNTEAFF.

There are a few counts of this clonotype. The chain joins TRBV28 to TRBJ1-1; D not certain. Trimming shortened V by 0 bases and J by 2 bases, and 10 bases separated the two germline ends. Germline V gene lookup returns CDR1 MDHEN and CDR2 SYDVKM. The CDR3 sequence is 15 residues long. CDR3 nucleotide sequence: TGTGCCAGCAGTTTATGGTCTGAACCTAACACTGAAGCTTTCTTT. Encoded protein: CASSLWSEPNTEAFF.

This clonotype was counted a few times. V usage is TRBV19 and J usage is TRBJ2-2, with TRBD1 identical over 9 bases. The germline V gene encodes CDR1 LNHDA and CDR2 SQIVND (reference sequence). The V gene end was trimmed by 1 base and the J gene end by 2 bases; junction bases not matched to a gene: 2. This CDR3 has 16 residues. This chain's CDR3 is CASSIGTGGNTGELFF. The CDR3 DNA reads as TGTGCCAGTAGTATAGGAACAGGGGGCAACACCGGGGAGCTGTTTTTT.

This clonotype was counted many times. This chain links TRBV20-1 with TRBJ2-1; D gene ambiguous. This CDR3 is 11 amino acids long. The V and J ends lost 2 bases and 8 bases respectively, with 7 bases between them. CDR1 is DFQATT and CDR2 is SNEGSKA in the germline V gene (reference sequence). In DNA, the CDR3 is TGCAGTGCTAGACCGGTCGATGAGCAGTTCTTC. It yields the protein CSARPVDEQFF.

A few counts support this clonotype. The V call is TRBV2, the J call TRBJ1-2; perhaps TRBD1 as D (6 bases). The CDR3 is 13 amino acids. Germline V gene lookup returns CDR1 SNHLY and CDR2 FYNNEI. Deletions cut 6 bases from V and 4 bases from J, with 12 bases between. The CDR3 is CASRGGEGYGYTF. The CDR3, as DNA: TGTGCCAGCAGAGGGGGGGAAGGCTATGGCTACACCTTC.

This chain uses TRBV28 with TRBJ1-2, with 8 bases identical to TRBD1. Germline trimming cut 6 bases from V and 4 bases from J; bases unmatched to any gene: 7. The CDR3 is 14 residues long. The germline V gene encodes CDR1 MDHEN and CDR2 SYDVKM. CDR3 amino acids: CASSLQGTGYGYTF. The CDR3 DNA is TGTGCCAGCAGCCTTCAAGGGACAGGCTATGGCTACACCTTC.

This clonotype has only a few counts. The chain uses TRBV5-1 and TRBJ2-5; D possibly corresponds to TRBD1 (6 bases). Germline V gene data show CDR1 as SGHRS and CDR2 as YFSETQ. CDR3 size: 14 residues. Between the trimmed V and J ends, which lost 5 bases and 4 bases, there was a span of 15 bases. The DNA of the CDR3 is TGCGCCAGCAGGCGAGAACAGGGTCTAGAGACCCAGTACTTC. It codes for CASRREQGLETQYF.

This clonotype appeared many times. This chain links TRBV6-1 with TRBJ2-1; D may correspond to TRBD1 or TRBD2 (5 bases each). Trimming cost V 2 bases and J 4 bases, with 12 bases left between them. The CDR3 consists of 15 residues. Germline assignment: CDR1 MNHNS and CDR2 SASEGT. As DNA, the CDR3 is TGTGCCAGCAGTGAAAGGCAGGGAGATTACAATGAGCAGTTCTTC. Residues: CASSERQGDYNEQFF.

The chain links TRBV4-1 to TRBJ1-2; 8 nucleotides align to TRBD1. Germline CDR1 is MGHRA and CDR2 is YSYEKL. The CDR3 length is 16 residues. The junction had 11 bases not matched to a gene; V was cut back by 4 bases and J by 4 bases. Written as DNA, the CDR3 is TGCGCCAGCAGCCCCTTTCCGGGACAGGCTACCTATGGCTACACCTTC. It encodes CASSPFPGQATYGYTF.

This clonotype was observed a handful of times. The J gene is TRBJ2-1, the V gene TRBV6-6, with TRBD2 identical over 12 bases. From germline, CDR1 is MNHNY and CDR2 SVGAGI (reference sequence). This CDR3 is 14 amino acids long. V trimming: 7 bases; J trimming: 7 bases; junction bases outside the gene matches: 5. The CDR3 DNA sequence: TGTGCCAGCAAAGCCGGGACTAGCGGGAATGAGCAGTTCTTC. Its translation: CASKAGTSGNEQFF.

This clonotype was recorded many times. This rearrangement joins TRBV20-1 to TRBJ2-5; D not certain. Trimming left V 0 bases short and J 5 bases short, with 13 bases between. CDR1 DFQATT and CDR2 SNEGSKA come from the germline V gene (reference sequence). There are 14 residues in the CDR3. CDR3 amino acids: CSARDRRFVETQYF. DNA for the CDR3: TGCAGTGCTAGAGATCGCCGGTTTGTGGAGACCCAGTACTTC.

A few counts support this clonotype. This chain connects TRBV2 to TRBJ2-7; 7 positions match TRBD2. The CDR3 runs to 15 residues. Germline CDR1 reads SNHLY; CDR2 reads FYNNEI. Trimming cost V 4 bases and J 3 bases; bases outside gene matches: 9. The CDR3 sequence is CASSVAGGGNYEQYF. DNA for the CDR3: TGTGCCAGCAGTGTCGCCGGCGGGGGTAACTACGAGCAGTACTTC. Full variable domain (remainder filled in from reference TRBV2 and TRBJ2-7): EPEVTQTPSHQVTQMGQEVILRCVPISNHLYFYWYRQILGQKVEFLVSFYNNEISEKSEIFDDQFSVERPDGSNFTLKIRSTKLEDSAMYFCASSVAGGGNYEQYFGPGTRLTVT.

The rearrangement joins TRBV10-3 to TRBJ2-7; unclear D gene. Germline CDR1 is ENHRY and CDR2 is SYGVKD. Trimming took 4 bases from V and 6 from J, leaving 10 bases between them. The CDR3 is 12 residues long. This CDR3 is CAISAGLREQYF. The CDR3 coding sequence is TGTGCCATCAGTGCTGGTTTACGCGAGCAGTACTTC.

Ten or more counts support this clonotype. The rearrangement uses TRBV15 and TRBJ2-2; D is perhaps TRBD1 (6 bases). The CDR3 contains 19 residues. Germline CDR1 LNHNV, CDR2 YYDKDF (reference sequence). Trimming removed 3 bases at V and 1 base at J, with 21 bases between. This CDR3 is CATSSGPGQPRRNTGELFF. In DNA form, the CDR3 reads TGTGCCACCAGCAGCGGCCCAGGACAGCCCAGGAGGAACACCGGGGAGCTGTTTTTT.